This T cell receptor beta chain came from a study of blood T cell repertoires in COVID-19. Study-level information: The study drew acute and convalescent COVID-19 samples from the United States, Italy and Spain. T cells, B-cell-depleted T cells, or PBMCs supplied cDNA or gDNA.

This clone was seen more than once but under ten times. Germline trimming cut 8 bases from V and 6 bases from J; bases unmatched to any gene: 10. This CDR3 contains 14 residues. CDR1 GTSNPN and CDR2 SVGIG come from the germline V gene (reference sequence). Original analysis: By means of reference gene primer amplification, nucleated cell counts were estimated. Assay: immunoSEQ multiplex PCR; the TCRdb copy retains only in-frame clones and omits some. The DNA was the basis for D and trimming; V, J and clone size are from that table. The sample gives 130,000 or so clones, approximately 89% of which show up once; about 9.4% is in the top ten.

Sequenced: peripheral blood. The clonotype originates from a man aged 50-59 years with acute or convalescent COVID-19. The chain recombines TRBV30 with TRBJ2-2; the match to TRBD1 covers 9 bases. The DNA of the CDR3 is TGTGCCCGAGGGGGACAGGGTGGCGCCGGGGAGCTGTTTTTT. Amino acids: CARGGQGGAGELFF. The variable domain in full, with the rest retrieved from reference TRBV30 and TRBJ2-2, is SQTIHQWPATLVQPVGSPLSLECTVEGTSNPNLYWYRQAAGRGLQLLFYSVGIGQISSEVPQNLSASRPQDRQFILSSKKLLLSDSGFYLCARGGQGGAGELFFGEGSRLTVL.